This T cell receptor beta chain originates from a study of T cell repertoires in cytomegalovirus infection. As for the study in general: TCR beta signatures that were public indicated CMV infection and matching HLA type. The study's findings and limits: The ex vivo response was dominated by HLA-C-restricted CMV-specific TCR beta clonotypes.

Many counts were recorded for this clonotype. Antigen: not known. MiXCR, applied by TCRdb to the reads, yields one record per CDR3 protein. The data show fewer than 250,000 distinct CDR3 sequences, around 12% seen once. The ends lost 5 bases at V and 7 bases at J; junction bases unmatched: 9. The CDR3 spans 14 residues. The V gene's germline CDR1 is MNHEY and CDR2 SVGEGT. V and J are TRBV6-2 or TRBV6-3 and TRBJ1-2; 8 positions agree with TRBD1. The TCR comes from a human donor in good health (CMV status not recorded). Some clones in this sample may be carry-over from other donors' samples. The sequencing input was PBMCs. CDR3 sequence reads: CASSPADRVRGYTF. The CDR3, as DNA: TGTGCCAGCAGTCCTGCGGACAGGGTACGTGGCTACACCTTC.